Presented here are 18 T cell receptor beta chains from one specimen sequenced in a study of T cell responses to AZD1222 COVID-19 vaccine (dated by TCRdb to the early 2020s). The label giving this sample's time point can be read as: baseline before first vaccination. Library preparation used the immunoSEQ multiplex PCR assay. The source is immuneACCESS, and TCRdb retained only in-frame sequences with V and J called. Part of the clones is not carried over; for the studies checked, unresolved V genes explain less than half of this, and the remainder is unexplained. This sample is represented by about 84,000 clones; about 85% of them were singletons. Around 1.5% of the sample is taken by the ten largest. Sequenced here: peripheral blood, sampled on day 0 of AZD1222 vaccination. The receptors derive from an adult in good health.

The rearrangement uses TRBV25-1 and TRBJ1-3; D gene ambiguous. The CDR3 loop spans 11 amino acids. Germline values: CDR1 MGHDK, CDR2 SYGVNS. Trimming stripped 7 bases from V and 9 bases from J, with 10 bases between. CDR3 DNA: TGTGCCAGCATTGGGTCGTTCACCATATATTTT. The encoded protein is CASIGSFTIYF.

The chain uses TRBV6-2 or TRBV6-3 and TRBJ1-2; 11 nucleotides agree with TRBD1. This CDR3 contains 16 residues. Germline V lookup: CDR1 MNHEY, CDR2 SVGEGT. The V gene end was trimmed by 6 bases and the J gene end by 4 bases; junction bases not matched to a gene: 10. This CDR3 reads CASSSHGQGARYGYTF. The CDR3, as DNA: TGTGCCAGCAGCAGTCATGGACAGGGGGCGCGCTATGGCTACACCTTC.

V is TRBV6-6 and J is TRBJ2-5; no clear D gene. The V gene's germline CDR1 is MNHNY and CDR2 SVGAGI (reference sequence). Trimming pared 4 bases from V and 3 bases from J, leaving 9 bases between. This CDR3 region has 13 residues. The CDR3 DNA reads as TGTGCCAGCAGTTTACAGACCAAAGAGACCCAGTACTTC. Residues: CASSLQTKETQYF.

The chain is built from TRBV18 and TRBJ1-2; no definite D call. CDR3 size: 11 residues. With 3 bases removed from V and 8 bases from J, the gap between germline ends came to 7 bases. Germline-derived CDR1 and CDR2 are KGHSH and LQKENI. The CDR3: CASSPSKGYTF. CDR3 in DNA: TGTGCCAGCTCACCGTCAAAAGGCTACACCTTC.

The table lists this clone with a count of one. This chain joins TRBV29-1 and TRBJ1-2, with a possible D match to TRBD1 (6 bases). The CDR3 sequence is 13 residues long. V gave up 5 bases and J gave up 3 bases, with 13 bases separating them. CDR1 SQVTM and CDR2 ANQGSEA come from the germline V gene. CDR3: CSVRTVTHYGYTF. CDR3 nucleotide sequence: TGCAGCGTTAGGACAGTAACTCACTATGGCTACACCTTC.

This chain joins TRBV3-1 (or the pseudogene TRBV3-2) and TRBJ2-7, with 10 bases that match TRBD2. The length of the CDR3 is 14 residues. In germline, CDR1 is LGHDT, CDR2 YNNKEL (reference sequence). V was clipped by 3 bases and J by 3 bases; unmatched bases: 2. The CDR3 region is CASSQLAGDYEQYF. The CDR3 coding sequence is TGTGCCAGCAGCCAGCTAGCGGGAGACTACGAGCAGTACTTC.

V usage is TRBV3-1 (or the pseudogene TRBV3-2) and J usage is TRBJ1-1, with D possibly being TRBD1 (5 bases). Trimming took 1 base from V and 4 from J, leaving 13 bases between them. Germline lookup yields CDR1 LGHDT and CDR2 YNNKEL (reference sequence). This CDR3 is built from 15 residues. CDR3 nucleotide sequence: TGTGCCAGCAGCCAAGCTCAGGGTCGGCCCACTGAAGCTTTCTTT. It specifies CASSQAQGRPTEAFF.

The chain joins TRBV5-6 to TRBJ2-3; either TRBD1 or TRBD2 may fit D (5 bases each). V lost 4 bases to trimming and J lost 5 bases, with 11 bases between them. CDR3 length: 13 amino acids. Per the germline V gene, CDR1 is SGHDT and CDR2 is YYEEEE. This CDR3 is CASSRDQGDTQYF. CDR3 DNA sequence: TGTGCCAGCAGCAGGGACCAGGGAGATACGCAGTATTTT.

The chain carries TRBV2 and TRBJ2-2, with 8 bases lining up with TRBD1. The CDR3 consists of 13 residues. Trimming at V came to 4 bases and at J to 6 bases, leaving 1 base not matched to a gene. CDR1 and CDR2 (germline): SNHLY, FYNNEI. CDR3 coding DNA: TGTGCCAGCAGTGGACAGGGGCCCGGGGAGCTGTTTTTT. Its translation is CASSGQGPGELFF.

The chain has TRBV7-3 and TRBJ2-5; 8 nucleotides line up with TRBD2. Germline trimming cut 0 bases from V and 6 bases from J; bases unmatched to any gene: 6. Per the germline V gene, CDR1 is SGHTA and CDR2 is FQGTGA. The CDR3 runs 15 residues. Written as DNA, the CDR3 is TGTGCCAGCAGCTTAACGGCGGGGGGCCGGCAGACCCAGTACTTC. Translated, it gives CASSLTAGGRQTQYF.

The chain recombines TRBV5-5 with TRBJ1-4; maybe TRBD1 (6 bases). Germline CDR1 is SGHKS and CDR2 is YYEKEE (reference sequence). Trimming shortened V by 4 bases and J by 7 bases, and 17 bases separated the two germline ends. The CDR3 is made up of 15 amino acids. The CDR3 here is CASSPTRGLGEKLFF. The CDR3 coding sequence is TGTGCCAGCAGCCCGACCAGGGGACTGGGTGAAAAACTGTTTTTT.

V gene TRBV2 combines with J gene TRBJ1-1, with a weak D call TRBD1 (5 bases). The CDR3 totals 12 residues. CDR1 is SNHLY and CDR2 is FYNNEI in the germline V gene. Trimming pared 6 bases from V and 4 bases from J, leaving 9 bases between. CDR3 protein: CASSRDVTEAFF. CDR3 DNA: TGTGCCAGCAGCCGGGACGTCACTGAAGCTTTCTTT.

V usage is TRBV19 and J usage is TRBJ1-1; D not certain. Germline CDR1 LNHDA, CDR2 SQIVND (reference sequence). V lost 4 bases, J lost 0 bases, and 9 bases lay in between. This CDR3 is 14 amino acids long. CDR3 loop: CASSNGVVNTEAFF. The CDR3 bases are TGTGCCAGTAGTAACGGGGTAGTGAACACTGAAGCTTTCTTT.

This chain uses TRBV7-9 with TRBJ1-1; no clear D. In germline, CDR1 is SEHNR, CDR2 FQNEAQ (reference sequence). CDR3 size: 14 residues. V dropped 4 bases and J dropped 5 bases, with 14 bases sitting between them. Here the CDR3 DNA reads TGTGCCAGCAGCTCCGACACGGTTGCAACTGAAGCTTTCTTT. Amino acids: CASSSDTVATEAFF. Complete variable domain (other parts from reference TRBV7-9 and TRBJ1-1): DTGVSQNPRHKITKRGQNVTFRCDPISEHNRLYWYRQTLGQGPEFLTYFQNEAQLEKSRLLSDRFSAERPKGSFSTLEIQRTEQGDSAMYLCASSSDTVATEAFFGQGTRLTVV.

This chain uses TRBV7-9 with TRBJ1-5; TRBD1 agrees at 8 bases. The trim removed 5 bases at V and 6 bases at J, leaving 9 bases unmatched. Germline assignment: CDR1 SEHNR and CDR2 FQNEAQ (reference sequence). The CDR3 is 15 residues long. The CDR3 DNA sequence: TGTGCCAGCAGCCGAGACAGGGGAGCGGCTCAGCCCCAGCATTTT. Translated: CASSRDRGAAQPQHF.

This clone has just one count. The CDR3 sequence is CASWGRINQPQHF. CDR3 nucleotides: TGTGCCAGCTGGGGCAGGATCAATCAGCCCCAGCATTTT. The chain recombines TRBV19 with TRBJ1-5; weak D call: TRBD1 (5 bases). Germline loops: CDR1 LNHDA, CDR2 SQIVND (reference sequence). The V end was cut by 9 bases, the J end by 3 bases, with 12 bases between. The CDR3 is 13 amino acids.

The gene calls are TRBV4-1 and TRBJ1-1; D uncertain. The CDR3 loop spans 12 amino acids. The germline V and J ends were trimmed by 4 bases and 1 base, with 4 bases remaining between them. CDR1 MGHRA and CDR2 YSYEKL come from the germline V gene. For the CDR3, the DNA is TGCGCCAGCAGCCTACCGAACACTGAAGCTTTCTTT. This codes for CASSLPNTEAFF.

The V call is TRBV11-2, the J call TRBJ2-7, with 11 bases matching TRBD2. The V gene's germline CDR1 is SGHAT and CDR2 FQNNGV. This CDR3 region has 16 residues. Losses at the gene ends were 2 bases for V and 4 bases for J; bases not matched to a gene: 7. This CDR3 is CASSLLLAGDPYEQYF. CDR3 in DNA: TGTGCCAGCAGCTTATTACTAGCGGGGGACCCGTACGAGCAGTACTTC. The full variable domain, rest sourced from reference TRBV11-2 and TRBJ2-7, is EAGVAQSPRYKIIEKRQSVAFWCNPISGHATLYWYQQILGQGPKLLIQFQNNGVVDDSQLPKDRFSAERLKGVDSTLKIQPAKLEDSAVYLCASSLLLAGDPYEQYFGPGTRLTVT.